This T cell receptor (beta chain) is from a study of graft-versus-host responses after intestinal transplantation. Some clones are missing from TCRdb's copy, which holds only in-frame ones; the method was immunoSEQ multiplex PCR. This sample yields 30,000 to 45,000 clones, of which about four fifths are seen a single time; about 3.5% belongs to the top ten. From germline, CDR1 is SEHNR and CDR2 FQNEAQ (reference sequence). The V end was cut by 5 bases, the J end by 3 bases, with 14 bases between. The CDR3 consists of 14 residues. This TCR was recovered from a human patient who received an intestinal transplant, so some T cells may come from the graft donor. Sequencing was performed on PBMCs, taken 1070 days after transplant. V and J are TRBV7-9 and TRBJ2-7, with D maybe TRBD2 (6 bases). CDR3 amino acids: CASSPHGTVYEQYF. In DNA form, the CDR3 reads TGTGCCAGCAGCCCCCATGGGACTGTCTACGAGCAGTACTTC.